A single sample gave rise to the 4 T cell receptor beta chains below, sequenced in a study of blood T cell repertoires in COVID-19. Sequenced by immunoSEQ multiplex PCR; TCRdb stores in-frame clones only, minus some. This table holds about 110,000 clones, under 75% found once. Sequences were obtained from peripheral blood. Receptors originate from a woman aged 60 to 75 with acute or convalescent COVID-19.

The chain is built from TRBV28 and TRBJ1-1; D not certain. CDR3 size: 10 residues. V lost 5 bases to trimming and J lost 7 bases, with 5 bases between them. Germline values: CDR1 MDHEN, CDR2 SYDVKM. CDR3 sequence: CASSGLEAFF. Here the CDR3 DNA reads TGTGCCAGCAGTGGGCTTGAAGCTTTCTTT.

The V call is TRBV5-1, the J call TRBJ2-3, with a possible D match to TRBD1 (5 bases). The germline V gene has CDR1 SGHRS and CDR2 YFSETQ. Deletions cut 0 bases from V and 4 bases from J, with 9 bases between. There are 14 residues in the CDR3. CDR3 in DNA: TGCGCCAGCAGCTTGGCGACAGATCCAGATACGCAGTATTTT. Encoded protein: CASSLATDPDTQYF. Variable domain in full (rest from reference TRBV5-1 and TRBJ2-3): KAGVTQTPRYLIKTRGQQVTLSCSPISGHRSVSWYQQTPGQGLQFLFEYFSETQRNKGNFPGRFSGRQFSNSRSEMNVSTLELGDSALYLCASSLATDPDTQYFGPGTRLTVL.

This chain connects TRBV7-2 to TRBJ2-7; tentative D call: TRBD2 (6 bases). This CDR3 spans 14 amino acids. With 1 base removed from V and 2 bases from J, the gap between germline ends came to 9 bases. CDR1 SGHTA and CDR2 FQGNSA come from the germline V gene. CDR3 sequence reads: CASSLDPGAYEQYF. The CDR3 DNA reads TGTGCCAGCAGCTTAGATCCGGGGGCCTACGAGCAGTACTTC.

The sample holds a few counts of this clone. V is TRBV20-1 and J is TRBJ2-1, with D possibly TRBD2 on 5 matching bases. This CDR3 is built from 11 residues. Trimming left V 3 bases short and J 11 bases short, with 11 bases between. Germline assignment: CDR1 DFQATT and CDR2 SNEGSKA (reference sequence). The CDR3, as DNA: TGCAGTGCTAGGGACTGGCCCAAGCAGTTCTTC. This translates into CSARDWPKQFF.